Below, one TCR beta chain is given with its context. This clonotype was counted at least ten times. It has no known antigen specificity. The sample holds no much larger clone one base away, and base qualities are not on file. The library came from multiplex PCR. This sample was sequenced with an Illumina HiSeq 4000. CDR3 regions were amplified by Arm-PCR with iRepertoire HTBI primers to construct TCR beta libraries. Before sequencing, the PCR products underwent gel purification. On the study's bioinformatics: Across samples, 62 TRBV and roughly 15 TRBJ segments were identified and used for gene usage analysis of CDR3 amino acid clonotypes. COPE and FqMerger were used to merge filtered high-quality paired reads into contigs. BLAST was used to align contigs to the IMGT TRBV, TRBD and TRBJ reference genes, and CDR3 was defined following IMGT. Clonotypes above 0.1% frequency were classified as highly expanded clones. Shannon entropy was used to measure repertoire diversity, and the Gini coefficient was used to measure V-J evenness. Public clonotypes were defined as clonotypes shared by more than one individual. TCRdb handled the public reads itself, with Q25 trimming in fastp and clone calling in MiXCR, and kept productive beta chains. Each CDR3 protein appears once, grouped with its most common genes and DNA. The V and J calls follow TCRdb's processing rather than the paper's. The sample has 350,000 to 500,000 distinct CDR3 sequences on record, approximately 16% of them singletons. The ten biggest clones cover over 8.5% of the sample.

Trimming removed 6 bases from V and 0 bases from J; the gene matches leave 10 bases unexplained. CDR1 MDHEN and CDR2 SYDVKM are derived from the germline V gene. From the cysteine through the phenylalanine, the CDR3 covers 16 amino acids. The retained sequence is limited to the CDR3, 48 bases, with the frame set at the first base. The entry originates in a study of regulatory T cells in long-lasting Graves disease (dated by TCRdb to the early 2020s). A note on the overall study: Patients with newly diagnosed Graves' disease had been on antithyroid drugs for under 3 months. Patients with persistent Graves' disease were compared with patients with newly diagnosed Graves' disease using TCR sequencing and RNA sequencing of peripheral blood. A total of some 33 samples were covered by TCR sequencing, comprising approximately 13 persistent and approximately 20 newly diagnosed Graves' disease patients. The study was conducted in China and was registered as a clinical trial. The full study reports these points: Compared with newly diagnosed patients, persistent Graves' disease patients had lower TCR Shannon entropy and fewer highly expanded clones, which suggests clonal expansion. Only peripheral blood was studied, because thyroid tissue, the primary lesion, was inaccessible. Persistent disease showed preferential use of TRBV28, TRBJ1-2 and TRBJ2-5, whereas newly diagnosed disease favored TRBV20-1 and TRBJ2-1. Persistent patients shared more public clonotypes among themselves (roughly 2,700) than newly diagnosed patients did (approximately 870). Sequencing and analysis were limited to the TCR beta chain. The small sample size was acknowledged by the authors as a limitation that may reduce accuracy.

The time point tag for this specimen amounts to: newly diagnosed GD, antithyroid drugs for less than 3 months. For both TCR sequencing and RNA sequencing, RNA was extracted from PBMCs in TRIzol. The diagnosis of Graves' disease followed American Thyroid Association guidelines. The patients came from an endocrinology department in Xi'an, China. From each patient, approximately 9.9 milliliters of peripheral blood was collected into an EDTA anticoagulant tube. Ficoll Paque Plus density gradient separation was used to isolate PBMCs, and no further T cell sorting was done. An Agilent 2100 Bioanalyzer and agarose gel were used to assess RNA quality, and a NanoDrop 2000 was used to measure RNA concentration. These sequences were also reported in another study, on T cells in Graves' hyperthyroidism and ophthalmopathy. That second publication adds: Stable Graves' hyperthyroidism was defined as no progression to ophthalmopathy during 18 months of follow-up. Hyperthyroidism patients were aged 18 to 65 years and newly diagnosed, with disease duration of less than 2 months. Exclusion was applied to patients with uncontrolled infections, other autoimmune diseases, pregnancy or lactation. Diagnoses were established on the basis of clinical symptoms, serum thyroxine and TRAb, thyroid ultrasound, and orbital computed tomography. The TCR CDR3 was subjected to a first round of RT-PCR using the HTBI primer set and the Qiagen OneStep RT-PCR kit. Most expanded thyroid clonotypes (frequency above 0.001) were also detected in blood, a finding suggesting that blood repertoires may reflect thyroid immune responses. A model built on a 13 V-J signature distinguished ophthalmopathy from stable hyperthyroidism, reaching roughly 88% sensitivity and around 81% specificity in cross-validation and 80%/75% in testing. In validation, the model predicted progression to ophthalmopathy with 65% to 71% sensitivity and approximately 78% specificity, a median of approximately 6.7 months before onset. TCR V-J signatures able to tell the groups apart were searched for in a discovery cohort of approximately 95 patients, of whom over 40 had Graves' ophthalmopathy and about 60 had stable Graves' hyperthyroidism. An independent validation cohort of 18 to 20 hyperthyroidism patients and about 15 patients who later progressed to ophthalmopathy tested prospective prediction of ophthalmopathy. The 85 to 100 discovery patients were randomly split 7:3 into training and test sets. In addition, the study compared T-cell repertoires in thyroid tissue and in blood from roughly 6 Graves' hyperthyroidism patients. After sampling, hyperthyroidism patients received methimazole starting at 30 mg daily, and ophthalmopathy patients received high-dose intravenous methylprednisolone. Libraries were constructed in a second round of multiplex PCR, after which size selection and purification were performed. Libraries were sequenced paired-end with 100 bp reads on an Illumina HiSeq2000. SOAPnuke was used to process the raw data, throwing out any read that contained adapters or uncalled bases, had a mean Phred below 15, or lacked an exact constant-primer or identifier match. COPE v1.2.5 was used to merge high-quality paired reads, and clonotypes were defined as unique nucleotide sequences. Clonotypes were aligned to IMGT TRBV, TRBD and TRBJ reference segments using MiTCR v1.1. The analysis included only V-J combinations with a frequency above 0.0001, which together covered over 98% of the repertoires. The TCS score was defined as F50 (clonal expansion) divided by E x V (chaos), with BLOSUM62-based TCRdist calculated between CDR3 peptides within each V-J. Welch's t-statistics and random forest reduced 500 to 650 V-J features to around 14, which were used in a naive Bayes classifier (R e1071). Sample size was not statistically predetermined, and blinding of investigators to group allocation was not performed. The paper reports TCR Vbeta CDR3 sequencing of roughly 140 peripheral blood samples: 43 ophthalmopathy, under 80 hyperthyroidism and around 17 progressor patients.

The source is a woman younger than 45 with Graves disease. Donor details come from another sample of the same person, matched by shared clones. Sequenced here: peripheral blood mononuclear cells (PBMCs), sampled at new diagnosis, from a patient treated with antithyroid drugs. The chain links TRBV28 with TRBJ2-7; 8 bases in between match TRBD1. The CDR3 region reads CASSPTGAPSSYEQYF. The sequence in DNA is TGTGCCAGCAGCCCGACAGGGGCCCCGAGCTCCTACGAGCAGTACTTC. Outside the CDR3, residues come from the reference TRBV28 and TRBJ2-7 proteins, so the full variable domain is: DVKVTQSSRYLVKRTGEKVFLECVQDMDHENMFWYRQDPGLGLRLIYFSYDVKMKEKGDIPEGYSVSREKKERFSLILESASTNQTSMYLCASSPTGAPSSYEQYFGPGTRLTVT.